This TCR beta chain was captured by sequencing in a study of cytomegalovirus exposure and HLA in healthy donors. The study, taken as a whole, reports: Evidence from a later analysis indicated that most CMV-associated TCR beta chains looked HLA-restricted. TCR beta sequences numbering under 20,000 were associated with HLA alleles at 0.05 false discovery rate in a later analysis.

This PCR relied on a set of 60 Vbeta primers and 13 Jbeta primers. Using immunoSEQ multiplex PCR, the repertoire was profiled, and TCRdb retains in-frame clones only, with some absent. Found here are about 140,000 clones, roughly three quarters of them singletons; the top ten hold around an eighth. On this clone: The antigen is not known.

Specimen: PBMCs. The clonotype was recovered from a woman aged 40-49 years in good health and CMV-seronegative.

The CDR3 DNA is TGTGCCAGCAGCCATAATACTGAAGGACAGCGTTATAATTCACCCCTCCACTTT. This translates into CASSHNTEGQRYNSPLHF. The chain has TRBV7-8 and TRBJ1-6; D might be TRBD1 (6 bases). Trimming shortened V by 5 bases and J by 4 bases, and 21 bases separated the two germline ends. The length of the CDR3 is 18 residues. Germline CDR1 SGHVS, CDR2 FQNEAQ.